This TCR beta chain was captured in a study of CD8 T cells in ankylosing spondylitis. On this clonotype itself: Its antigen remains unknown.

Per germline, CDR1 MNHNS and CDR2 SASEGT. The CDR3 consists of 15 residues. V lost 0 bases and J lost 6, with 9 bases in between. Points from the study as a whole: Reportedly, disease-linked clones are significantly enriched in ankylosing spondylitis patients' matched synovial fluid. A TCR beta motif of several highly homologous variants seemed to mark ankylosing spondylitis blood.

MiXCR, run by TCRdb on the 5' RACE reads, gives a single entry per CDR3 protein. The sample gives over 600,000 distinct CDR3 sequences, around 19% of which show up once; roughly a fifth is in the top ten. The receptor's source is a male donor with ankylosing spondylitis. The sample comprised blood, either unsorted or a sorted T cell fraction (not recorded which). The rearrangement links TRBV6-1 to TRBJ1-6, with D uncertain. The CDR3 DNA follows: TGTGCCAGCAGTGAAGCCCCAGATTCTAATTCACCCCTCCACTTT. This encodes CASSEAPDSNSPLHF.